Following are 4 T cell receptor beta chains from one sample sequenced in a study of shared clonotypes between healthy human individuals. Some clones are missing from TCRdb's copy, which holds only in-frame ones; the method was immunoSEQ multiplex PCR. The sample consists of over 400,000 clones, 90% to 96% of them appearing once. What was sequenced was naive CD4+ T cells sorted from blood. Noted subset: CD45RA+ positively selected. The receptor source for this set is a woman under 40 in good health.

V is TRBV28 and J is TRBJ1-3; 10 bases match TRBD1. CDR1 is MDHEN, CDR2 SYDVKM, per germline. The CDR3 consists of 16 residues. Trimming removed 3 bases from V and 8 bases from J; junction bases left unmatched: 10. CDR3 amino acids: CASSLAQGQGLDTIYF. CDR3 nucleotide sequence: TGTGCCAGCAGTTTGGCGCAGGGACAGGGGTTAGACACCATATATTTT.

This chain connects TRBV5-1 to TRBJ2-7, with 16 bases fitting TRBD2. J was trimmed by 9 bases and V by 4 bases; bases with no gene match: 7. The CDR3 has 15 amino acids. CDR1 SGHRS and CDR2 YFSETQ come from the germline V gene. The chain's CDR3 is CASSAGTSGRVPQYF. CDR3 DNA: TGCGCCAGCAGCGCCGGGACTAGCGGGAGGGTGCCGCAGTACTTC. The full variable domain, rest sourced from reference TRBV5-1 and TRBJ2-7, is KAGVTQTPRYLIKTRGQQVTLSCSPISGHRSVSWYQQTPGQGLQFLFEYFSETQRNKGNFPGRFSGRQFSNSRSEMNVSTLELGDSALYLCASSAGTSGRVPQYFGPGTRLTVT.

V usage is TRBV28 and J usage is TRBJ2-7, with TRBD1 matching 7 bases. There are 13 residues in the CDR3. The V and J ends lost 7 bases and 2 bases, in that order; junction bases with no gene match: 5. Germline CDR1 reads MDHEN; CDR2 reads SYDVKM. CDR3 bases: TGTGCCAGCACGACAGGGCCTACCTACGAGCAGTACTTC. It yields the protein CASTTGPTYEQYF.

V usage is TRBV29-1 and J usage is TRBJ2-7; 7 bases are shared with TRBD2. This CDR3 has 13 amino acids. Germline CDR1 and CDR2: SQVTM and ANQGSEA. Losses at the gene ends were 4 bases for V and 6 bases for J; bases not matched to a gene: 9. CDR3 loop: CSVVRVREGEQYF. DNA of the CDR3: TGCAGCGTTGTCAGGGTCAGGGAGGGCGAGCAGTACTTC.